A selection of T cell receptor beta chains follows, all from one sample in a study of cytomegalovirus exposure and HLA in healthy donors. This table comes from immunoSEQ multiplex PCR, and its TCRdb copy is limited to in-frame clones, with some not included. The sample consists of tens of thousands of clones, under 80% of them appearing once. The sequencing input was PBMCs. The receptors here all came from a male donor in good health and CMV-seropositive. The CDR3 runs from the conserved cysteine through the conserved F or W. The D gene is left open where the match is weak. Clone size appears in some rows only: once, few, many, or a class for an expanded clone.

TRBV7-9	.	.	TRBJ2-1	TGTGCCAGCAGCTCCCTGGGAGGGAGGGGGAATGAGCAGTTCTTC	CASSSLGGRGNEQFF
TRBV2	once	.	TRBJ2-1	TGTGCCAGCACCGGGGTGAGCTCCTACAATGAGCAGTTCTTC	CASTGVSSYNEQFF
TRBV7-2	.	.	TRBJ2-7	TGTGCCAGCAGCTTAGTCTACGGGGACGAGCAGTACTTC	CASSLVYGDEQYF
TRBV7-7	.	.	TRBJ2-3	TGTGCCAGCAGCTTAGCCCCGGGGTCGGATACGCAGTATTTT	CASSLAPGSDTQYF
TRBV9	.	.	TRBJ1-5	TGTGCCAGCAGCGTATCTTCAGGGGCGAATCAGCCCCAGCATTTT	CASSVSSGANQPQHF
TRBV5-5	.	.	TRBJ1-4	TGTGCCAGCAGCAGGACACCGGGACACAATAATGAAAAACTGTTTTTT	CASSRTPGHNNEKLFF
TRBV27	.	TRBD1	TRBJ2-2	TGTGCCAGCAGAAACAGGGGTCCCGGGGAGCTGTTTTTT	CASRNRGPGELFF
TRBV18	.	TRBD1	TRBJ1-2	TGTGCCAGCTCCCAGGGGGCGATAGGGAACTATGGCTACACCTTC	CASSQGAIGNYGYTF
TRBV6-1	few	TRBD1	TRBJ1-4	TGTGCCAGCAGTGGTCGGACAGGGGGTAATGAAAAACTGTTTTTT	CASSGRTGGNEKLFF
TRBV7-9	.	.	TRBJ1-3	TGTGCCAGCAGCCTTGCGGCAGGGGCAGGAAACACCATATATTTT	CASSLAAGAGNTIYF
TRBV7-2	.	.	TRBJ1-6	TGTGCCAGCAGCTTACGGACAGCCAGAGATTCACCCCTCCACTTT	CASSLRTARDSPLHF
TRBV2	.	.	TRBJ2-3	TGTGCCAGCAGTGCTGGCGGGACGGTCACAGATACGCAGTATTTT	CASSAGGTVTDTQYF
TRBV6-1	.	.	TRBJ2-7	TGTGCCAGCAGCCCTCAGGGGGGTAGTACCTACGAGCAGTACTTC	CASSPQGGSTYEQYF
TRBV6-6	.	.	TRBJ2-6	TGTGCCAGCAGTCCCAAGCCCTCTGGGGCCAACGTCCTGACTTTC	CASSPKPSGANVLTF
TRBV6-4	.	TRBD2	TRBJ2-2	TGTGCCAGCAGAGAGCGACGGGAGGGAACCGGGGAGCTGTTTTTT	CASRERREGTGELFF
TRBV4-1	once	.	TRBJ2-4	TGCGCCAGCAGCCAGACGACTAGTGGGAGCGCGTTTGACATTCAGTACTTC	CASSQTTSGSAFDIQYF
TRBV7-6	.	.	TRBJ2-5	TGTGCCAGCAGCCGCCCGGGAGAGACCCAGTACTTC	CASSRPGETQYF
TRBV14	few	TRBD1	TRBJ2-5	TGTGCCAGCAGCCAAAGGGACAGGGCTATCAGGGAGACCCAGTACTTC	CASSQRDRAIRETQYF
TRBV18	.	TRBD1	TRBJ2-3	TGTGCCAGCTCACGCACCGGGACAGGGGGCCCAGATACGCAGTATTTT	CASSRTGTGGPDTQYF
TRBV7-3	.	TRBD2	TRBJ2-2	TGTGCCAGCAGCTTCCAAGCGGGAGGGCCTGGGAACACCGGGGAGCTGTTTTTT	CASSFQAGGPGNTGELFF
TRBV30	few	.	TRBJ1-1	TGTGCCTGGAGTGTAGGACAGCCGAACACTGAAGCTTTCTTT	CAWSVGQPNTEAFF
TRBV2	.	.	TRBJ2-5	TGTGCCAGCAGTGAAGCGCTTGGGAGTTTCGGGGAGACCCAGTACTTC	CASSEALGSFGETQYF
TRBV7-8	once	TRBD1	TRBJ1-4	TGTGCCAGCAGCTTAGGGACAGGCGTTAATGAAAAACTGTTTTTT	CASSLGTGVNEKLFF
TRBV7-8	.	TRBD2	TRBJ2-5	TGTGCCAGCAGCTTGGGTAGCGGGGGGGTGGAGACCCAGTACTTC	CASSLGSGGVETQYF
TRBV15	.	.	TRBJ2-2	TGTGCCACCAGCAGAAGTCTAGAGGTCGGGGAGCTGTTTTTT	CATSRSLEVGELFF
TRBV19	few	TRBD2	TRBJ2-5	TGTGCCAGTAGTACTAGCGGGAGAGAGACCCAGTACTTC	CASSTSGRETQYF
TRBV9	.	.	TRBJ1-1	TGTGCCAGCAGCGCCTCGTCTCAGGGTAGCACTGAAGCTTTCTTT	CASSASSQGSTEAFF
TRBV4-2	.	.	TRBJ2-7	TGTGCCAGCAGCCAAGAGGGGGCAGCCTACGAGCAGTACTTC	CASSQEGAAYEQYF
TRBV2	.	TRBD1	TRBJ1-1	TGTGCCAGCACCGGGACAGACAACATGAACACTGAAGCTTTCTTT	CASTGTDNMNTEAFF
TRBV11-3	.	TRBD1	TRBJ2-7	TGTGCCAGCAGCTTAGTTGGACAGGGGGCTTACGAGCAGTACTTC	CASSLVGQGAYEQYF
TRBV9	few	TRBD2	TRBJ2-1	TGTGCCAGCAGCGCGGACCGAGGGACTAGCGGATACAATGAGCAGTTCTTC	CASSADRGTSGYNEQFF
TRBV15	.	.	TRBJ2-7	TGTGCCACCAGCAGAGTCGCAGGGTACGAGCAGTACTTC	CATSRVAGYEQYF
TRBV19	.	.	TRBJ1-4	TGTGCCAGTAGTATAGAGGTCAGGGCTGGTGAAAAACTGTTTTTT	CASSIEVRAGEKLFF
TRBV7-9	.	.	TRBJ2-3	TGTGCCAGCAGCCAACAGGGAAACCCGCAGTATTTT	CASSQQGNPQYF
TRBV15	once	TRBD1	TRBJ1-4	TGTGCCACCAGCGACCGAAGCCCGGACAGGGCAAATGAAAAACTGTTTTTT	CATSDRSPDRANEKLFF
TRBV6-1	.	.	TRBJ2-1	TGTGCCAGCAGTGAGTTTGTTGGCGGGACCTACAATGAGCAGTTCTTC	CASSEFVGGTYNEQFF
TRBV19	.	TRBD1	TRBJ2-7	TGTGCCAGTAGTATAGGGGACAGGGGTGCCTACGAGCAGTACTTC	CASSIGDRGAYEQYF
TRBV6-5	.	.	TRBJ1-2	TGTGCCAGCTTAGGGGTCGGAGGCTACACCTTC	CASLGVGGYTF
TRBV2	.	.	TRBJ1-4	TGTGCCAGCAAGTTAAGGGGCCTTAATGAAAAACTGTTTTTT	CASKLRGLNEKLFF
TRBV7-9	few	TRBD1	TRBJ1-2	TGTGCCAGCAGCCAATCAGGGGGTAACTATGGCTACACCTTC	CASSQSGGNYGYTF
TRBV15	.	.	TRBJ2-5	TGTGCCACCAGCAGAGATCTAACAGGGCGGTTGTACGAGACCCAGTACTTC	CATSRDLTGRLYETQYF
TRBV18	few	TRBD1	TRBJ2-1	TGTGCCGCCACTCAGGGACAGGGGTCCTACAATGAGCAGTTCTTC	CAATQGQGSYNEQFF
TRBV7-9	.	TRBD2	TRBJ2-7	TGTGCCAGCAAGGGACTAGCGGGTAGCGAGCAGTACTTC	CASKGLAGSEQYF
TRBV7-3	.	TRBD2	TRBJ2-5	TGTGCCAGCAGCTTAATGGGGGGGCAAGAGACCCAGTACTTC	CASSLMGGQETQYF
TRBV30	once	.	TRBJ2-2	TGTGCCTGGAGTGTAATAAGGGGGACCGGGGAGCTGTTTTTT	CAWSVIRGTGELFF